These T cell receptor beta chains were read from a single sample in a study of T cell repertoires in cytomegalovirus infection. Their antigens are not known. MiXCR, applied by TCRdb to the reads, yields one record per CDR3 protein. Of approximately 990,000 distinct CDR3 sequences detected, under 40% appear once; the ten largest clones hold 13%. This sample comprised cultured CD8+ T cells from PBMCs, obtained from culture after CMV antigen stimulation. The receptors shown here come from a human donor in good health (CMV status not recorded). Some clones in this sample may be carry-over from other donors' samples. Each CDR3 is given without its conserved first and last residue. A D gene is named only where the DNA matches it firmly. Where a row states a size, it is once, few, many or the class of an expanded clone; other rows omit it.

clone size	V gene	D gene	J gene	CDR3 protein
once	TRBV6-2/TRBV6-3	TRBD1	TRBJ2-4	ASRVNRGNIQY
NA	TRBV6-8	TRBD1	TRBJ2-1	ASSYSKVRGFYNEQF
few	TRBV6-5	TRBD1	TRBJ1-6	ASSYSGQVNSPLH
few	TRBV6-2/TRBV6-3	NA	TRBJ1-5	ASQEGYQPQH
NA	TRBV7-6	NA	TRBJ1-3	ANTQCHGNTIY
NA	TRBV5-5	NA	TRBJ1-5	ASRLTDYSNQPQH
NA	TRBV7-9	TRBD1	TRBJ2-1	ASSPRAGGGNEQF
NA	TRBV6-5	TRBD1	TRBJ1-3	ASRHQDRGRNTIY
few	TRBV6-2/TRBV6-3	TRBD1	TRBJ1-5	ASSYSDRGGQPQH
once	TRBV5-6	NA	TRBJ2-5	ASSLTSWGEETQY
NA	TRBV6-5	NA	TRBJ1-1	ASSYGEGNTEAF
NA	TRBV13	NA	TRBJ1-1	ASSSRPYGAF
few	TRBV11-1	NA	TRBJ1-1	ASSLRSGRGVTEAF
few	TRBV5-1	NA	TRBJ2-2	ASSLAVGVTGELF
many	TRBV7-8	NA	TRBJ1-2	ASSPVPGREDYGYT
many	TRBV6-1	TRBD1	TRBJ2-5	ASSRRDRVQETQY
NA	TRBV29-1	TRBD1	TRBJ1-4	SVEGDRGTNEKLF
few	TRBV6-5	NA	TRBJ2-3	ASSYGVGDTQY
many	TRBV7-2	NA	TRBJ1-4	ASSLKTATNEKLF
NA	TRBV7-6	NA	TRBJ2-6	ASSHTGPGAYGTNVLT
few	TRBV20-1	NA	TRBJ2-1	SARARAGSYNEQF
NA	TRBV7-6	NA	TRBJ2-3	ASSPLGFADTQY
NA	TRBV6-1	NA	TRBJ1-3	ASSPGSEGNTIY
few	TRBV15	NA	TRBJ2-4	ATSRDEGLAKNIQY
NA	TRBV5-6	NA	TRBJ2-3	ASSSFTASVSTDTQY
NA	TRBV4-1	TRBD2	TRBJ2-2	ANSPQDSGGTGELF
few	TRBV27	NA	TRBJ1-2	ASLGGMDYGYT
NA	TRBV19	NA	TRBJ2-5	ASSIRDSETQY
few	TRBV7-6	NA	TRBJ1-1	ASSLRDKEAF
NA	TRBV4-1	NA	TRBJ2-1	ASSQDQYPGGEQF
many	TRBV7-8	TRBD1	TRBJ1-5	ASSSYRGQGGPQH
NA	TRBV27	NA	TRBJ2-1	ASSLRGAASYEQF
few	TRBV23-1	TRBD1	TRBJ2-7	ASRQGCSYEQY
few	TRBV27	TRBD2	TRBJ2-3	ASGGTSQY
few	TRBV14	TRBD1	TRBJ2-1	ASSQDRQGVGLLNSYNEQF
NA	TRBV5-6	NA	TRBJ1-4	ASSLGRPADEKLF
NA	TRBV7-9	TRBD2	TRBJ2-5	ASSPAGGPSDQETQY
many	TRBV7-8	NA	TRBJ2-2	ASSHSASKGVTGELF
few	TRBV20-1	NA	TRBJ1-1	SARPSYRNMNTEAF
NA	TRBV28	TRBD1	TRBJ2-3	ASTLDRVLTDTQY